The 24 T cell receptor beta chains below were found in one sample sequenced in a study of blood T cells in healthy people across ages (dated by TCRdb to between 2014 and 2016). The method was 5' RACE. Sequencing relied on an Illumina HiSeq 2500. A second PCR of about 6 to 12 cycles was run with a J-beta primer mix and a sample-barcoded 5' primer. The raw public reads went through TCRdb reprocessing: fastp at Q25, MiXCR clone calling, in-frame beta chains kept. Rows merge per CDR3 protein into single entries with the most common DNA and genes. Present in this sample are roughly 1,500,000 distinct CDR3 sequences, approximately 32% of which were seen just once. The ten largest clones represent over 9% of the sample. Input material: blood. Receptors were obtained from a young woman in good health.

This clonotype showed up just a few times. The DNA for the CDR3 is TGCAGTGCTGTACAGGGCCCCAGTGAAGCTTTCTTT. Its protein product is CSAVQGPSEAFF. J is TRBJ1-1 and V is TRBV20-1, with TRBD1 as a possible D gene (6 bases). CDR1 is DFQATT, CDR2 SNEGSKA, per germline (reference sequence). This CDR3 has 12 residues. The V gene lost 5 bases and the J gene lost 7 bases, with 14 bases spanning the gap.

On this clonotype itself: Sequence at one end of the junction differs from germline and may be a read error. The chain couples TRBV20-1 to TRBJ2-7; 9 bases match TRBD2. CDR1 and CDR2 from the germline V gene are DFQATT and SNEGSKA (reference sequence). The CDR3 covers 13 residues. The CDR3 protein is CSATIAGVCEQYF. In nucleotides, the CDR3 is TGCAGCGCTACAATAGCGGGGGTTTGTGAGCAGTACTTC.

This clonotype turned up a few times. The rearrangement joins TRBV5-1 to TRBJ1-4; 10 bases agree with TRBD1. Unmatched junction bases numbered 7, after V lost 4 bases and J lost 7 bases. Germline CDR1 and CDR2: SGHRS and YFSETQ. The CDR3 spans 15 residues. CDR3 in amino acids: CASSLRQGAGEKLFF. DNA of the CDR3: TGCGCCAGCAGCCTCCGACAGGGGGCAGGTGAAAAACTGTTTTTT.

In its sample, this clonotype was seen a few times. The chain combines TRBV12-3 or TRBV12-4 with TRBJ2-7; TRBD2 agrees at 7 bases. Trimming removed 7 bases from V and 12 bases from J; junction bases left unmatched: 15. The CDR3 is made up of 13 amino acids. The CDR3 nucleotides read TGTGCCAGCACCCGGGGGGACCAAGAGACCCTGTACTTC. Translating it yields CASTRGDQETLYF.

The chain is built from TRBV28 and TRBJ2-5; D tentatively fits TRBD1 or TRBD2 (6 bases each). V was cut by 5 bases and J by 5 bases, with 21 bases left in between. Per the germline V gene, CDR1 is MDHEN and CDR2 is SYDVKM. The CDR3 covers 16 residues. As DNA, the CDR3 is TGTGCCAGCAGTGAGGGGGGCAGCCAAGGGAGGGAGACCCAGTACTTC. Its protein product is CASSEGGSQGRETQYF.

The V and J genes are TRBV7-9 and TRBJ2-3; D not certain. Germline assignment: CDR1 SEHNR and CDR2 FQNEAQ (reference sequence). This CDR3 spans 16 amino acids. Trimming left V 4 bases short and J 4 bases short, with 18 bases between. DNA for the CDR3: TGTGCCAGCAGCTCCCTATTTTTGGGTACACCAGATACGCAGTATTTT. It yields the protein CASSSLFLGTPDTQYF.

The chain joins TRBV15 to TRBJ2-1; D is undetermined. Trimming cost V 3 bases and J 0 bases, with 12 bases left between them. CDR3 size: 16 residues. Germline-derived CDR1 and CDR2 are LNHNV and YYDKDF (reference sequence). For the CDR3, the DNA is TGTGCCACCAGCAGGGCCCCCCCCAGCTCCTACAATGAGCAGTTCTTC. It codes for CATSRAPPSSYNEQFF.

V gene TRBV20-1 combines with J gene TRBJ1-5; perhaps TRBD1 as D (6 bases). V was clipped by 3 bases and J by 3 bases, with 15 bases between them. CDR3 length equals 15 residues. The V gene's germline CDR1 is DFQATT and CDR2 SNEGSKA (reference sequence). CDR3 sequence reads: CSASGGFSPNQPQHF. CDR3 DNA sequence: TGCAGTGCTAGTGGGGGCTTTAGTCCCAATCAGCCCCAGCATTTT.

In its sample, this clonotype was seen a few times. The chain combines TRBV20-1 with TRBJ2-5; D ambiguous. Germline CDR1 is DFQATT and CDR2 is SNEGSKA (reference sequence). This CDR3 spans 12 amino acids. Trimming removed 3 bases at V and 4 bases at J, with 9 bases between. CDR3 nucleotide sequence: TGCAGTGCTAGTCCGGGTGTAGAGACCCAGTACTTC. As protein: CSASPGVETQYF.

The CDR3 coding sequence is TGTGCCAGCAGCTTCCGACCAAAGATTCCGGCCGGGGAGCTGTTTTTT. Its translation: CASSFRPKIPAGELFF. This chain connects TRBV5-6 to TRBJ2-2; D remains unclear. This CDR3 contains 16 residues. The V end was cut by 2 bases, the J end by 6 bases, with 17 bases between. Germline values: CDR1 SGHDT, CDR2 YYEEEE.

The chain couples TRBV7-9 to TRBJ1-2, with D possibly being TRBD1 (6 bases). Germline CDR1 is SEHNR and CDR2 is FQNEAQ (reference sequence). The CDR3 is 14 residues long. V lost 5 bases and J lost 5, with 15 bases in between. The CDR3: CASSPRTDPYGYTF. CDR3 sequence (DNA): TGTGCCAGCAGCCCCCGGACAGACCCTTATGGCTACACCTTC. The variable domain in full, completed from reference TRBV7-9 and TRBJ1-2, reads DTGVSQNPRHKITKRGQNVTFRCDPISEHNRLYWYRQTLGQGPEFLTYFQNEAQLEKSRLLSDRFSAERPKGSFSTLEIQRTEQGDSAMYLCASSPRTDPYGYTFGSGTRLTVV.

V gene TRBV19 combines with J gene TRBJ2-7, with 10 bases fitting TRBD1. CDR3 size: 15 residues. Germline V gene lookup returns CDR1 LNHDA and CDR2 SQIVND (reference sequence). V lost 6 bases and J lost 1; bases outside the gene matches: 6. The CDR3 DNA reads as TGTGCCAGTAGACCGGGACAGGGGTTGTCCTACGAGCAGTACTTC. This translates into CASRPGQGLSYEQYF.

This clonotype was recorded many times. CDR3 bases: TGTGCCTGGAGTGTAGTCCCGTCTTACGGCTACACCTTC. As protein: CAWSVVPSYGYTF. V usage is TRBV30 and J usage is TRBJ1-2; D is uncertain. Trimming removed 0 bases at V and 8 bases at J, with 13 bases between. The CDR3 covers 13 residues. From germline, CDR1 is GTSNPN and CDR2 SVGIG (reference sequence).

A few counts support this clonotype. The genes are TRBV20-1 and TRBJ1-1, with a weak D call TRBD1 (6 bases). This CDR3 spans 14 amino acids. Looked up from germline, CDR1 is DFQATT and CDR2 is SNEGSKA (reference sequence). V lost 5 bases, J lost 4 bases, and 17 bases lay in between. This CDR3 reads CSAVSGTLSTEAFF. The CDR3 DNA is TGCAGTGCTGTCTCCGGGACACTTAGCACTGAAGCTTTCTTT.

This clonotype was observed a handful of times. This chain uses TRBV4-1 with TRBJ2-7; 8 bases map to TRBD1. J gave up 6 bases and V 8 bases, and 3 bases lay outside the gene matches. CDR3 length: 11 residues. Germline values: CDR1 MGHRA, CDR2 YSYEKL. The CDR3, as DNA: TGCGCCAGCGACAGGGGCGCCGAGCAGTACTTC. Encoded protein: CASDRGAEQYF.

The chain couples TRBV5-1 to TRBJ2-3; TRBD2 is a possible D gene (7 bases). CDR1 is SGHRS, CDR2 YFSETQ, per germline. The V gene lost 3 bases and the J gene lost 6 bases, with 17 bases spanning the gap. CDR3 size: 15 residues. This chain's CDR3 is CASSSSGSGDDTQYF. The CDR3 nucleotides read TGCGCCAGCAGCTCTAGCGGCTCAGGGGATGATACGCAGTATTTT.

A remark on this clonotype: A junction end diverges from the germline sequence, so it may reflect a read error. CDR3 loop: CGARELTGRRTGELFF. In DNA form, the CDR3 reads TGCGGTGCTAGAGAACTGACAGGGAGGAGAACCGGGGAGCTGTTTTTT. The chain employs TRBV20-1 and TRBJ2-2; possible D gene TRBD1, 7 bases. This CDR3 contains 16 residues. CDR1 DFQATT and CDR2 SNEGSKA come from the germline V gene (reference sequence).

The chain couples TRBV5-1 to TRBJ2-1; D possibly corresponds to TRBD1 (5 bases). V dropped 2 bases and J dropped 15 bases, with 18 bases sitting between them. The CDR3 is 13 residues long. Germline V lookup: CDR1 SGHRS, CDR2 YFSETQ. This chain's CDR3 is CASSFDGTSGLFF. The CDR3 nucleotides are TGCGCCAGCAGCTTTGACGGAACTTCAGGGCTGTTCTTC.

The V call is TRBV7-9, the J call TRBJ2-5; maybe TRBD1 (6 bases). Germline V gene data show CDR1 as SEHNR and CDR2 as FQNEAQ (reference sequence). CDR3 length: 14 residues. Trimming removed 4 bases from V and 6 bases from J, with 15 bases in between. The CDR3 spells CASSWDTVEQTQYF. In nucleotides, the CDR3 is TGTGCCAGCAGCTGGGACACTGTAGAGCAGACCCAGTACTTC.

This clonotype was seen a few times. The V and J genes are TRBV4-1 and TRBJ2-7; D is uncertain. The CDR3 is 12 amino acids. The V end was cut by 7 bases, the J end by 4 bases, with 11 bases between. Germline CDR1 reads MGHRA; CDR2 reads YSYEKL. The CDR3 is CASNQKGYEQYF. The CDR3 DNA reads TGCGCCAGCAACCAGAAGGGATACGAGCAGTACTTC.

V and J are TRBV6-2 or TRBV6-3 and TRBJ1-1, with no clear D. Deletions cut 0 bases from V and 7 bases from J, with 6 bases between. The CDR3 is 12 amino acids. Germline-derived CDR1 and CDR2 are MNHEY and SVGEGT. The CDR3: CASSYSRVEAFF. CDR3 DNA sequence: TGTGCCAGCAGTTACTCACGTGTTGAAGCTTTCTTT.

The rearrangement uses TRBV12-3 or TRBV12-4 and TRBJ2-7; D could derive from TRBD1 or TRBD2 (6 bases each). V was cut by 7 bases and J by 0 bases, with 13 bases left in between. This CDR3 is built from 14 residues. The CDR3 DNA reads as TGTGCCAGCACTGCCGGGGGCAGCTCCTACGAGCAGTACTTC. It yields the protein CASTAGGSSYEQYF.

The chain joins TRBV6-1 to TRBJ1-6, with 9 bases fitting TRBD1. Germline CDR1 reads MNHNS; CDR2 reads SASEGT. J lost 10 bases, V lost 7 bases, and 5 bases had no gene match. The CDR3 has 13 residues. CDR3: CASTDRGTSPLHF. DNA for the CDR3: TGTGCCAGCACGGACAGGGGTACGTCACCCCTCCACTTT.

This clonotype was detected only a few times. The chain joins TRBV9 to TRBJ2-6; D is uncertain. Between the trimmed V and J ends, which lost 0 bases and 0 bases, there was a span of 10 bases. The V gene's germline CDR1 is SGDLS and CDR2 YYNGEE. This CDR3 contains 17 residues. The CDR3 here is CASSVGRQSSGANVLTF. In nucleotides, the CDR3 is TGTGCCAGCAGCGTAGGCAGGCAAAGCTCTGGGGCCAACGTCCTGACTTTC.